This TCR beta chain is drawn from a study of cytomegalovirus exposure and HLA in healthy donors. Whole-study results and caveats: Presence/absence analyses assumed roughly uniform sequencing depth across donors. Later analysis suggested links between common viral pathogens and several top significant clusters.

V lost 0 bases and J lost 2; bases outside the gene matches: 2. Germline V gives CDR1 SGHRS, CDR2 YFSETQ. The CDR3 has 16 amino acids. PCR involved 60 Vbeta and 13 Jbeta primers. TCRdb keeps only in-frame clones here, not all; method: immunoSEQ multiplex PCR. The sample has roughly 63,000 clones, roughly 73% seen once. This clone was detected only once. Its antigen is still unknown. Sequenced input: PBMCs. The rearrangement links TRBV5-1 to TRBJ1-4; 9 positions match TRBD1. The sequence was obtained from a woman between 35 and 50 years old in good health and CMV-seropositive. CDR3 nucleotide sequence: TGCGCCAGCAGCTTGGGCACAGGGGGCACTAATGAAAAACTGTTTTTT. Amino acid sequence: CASSLGTGGTNEKLFF.